Below, 9 T cell receptor beta chains from the same sample are listed, as sequenced in a study of post-analysis software for immune sequencing data. Study results and limitations: Comparison of patients with controls showed five TRBV segments more frequent in patients, TRBV5-6, TRBV5-1 and TRBV20-1 among them.

Unique molecular identifiers were present in the TCR beta cDNA libraries. Using its own MiXCR run on the PCR reads, TCRdb lists one record per CDR3 protein. The sample lists around 260,000 distinct CDR3 sequences, 35% to 40% occurring once. These receptors are not linked to any known antigen. Sequenced: blood. These receptors were obtained from a girl aged 10-17 years with multiple sclerosis.

In the case of this clonotype: With a much larger clone just one base away, this may be a read error. This chain links TRBV14 with TRBJ2-3; 7 positions agree with TRBD1. The germline V gene encodes CDR1 SGHDN and CDR2 FVKESK. This CDR3 spans 16 amino acids. The CDR3 region is CANSQDRVLGTDTQYF. In DNA form, the CDR3 reads TGTGCCAACAGCCAAGACAGGGTACTTGGCACAGATACGCAGTATTTT.

The chain couples TRBV28 to TRBJ1-1; the D is unclear. Germline CDR1 is MDHEN and CDR2 is SYDVKM. V dropped 3 bases and J dropped 6 bases, with 8 bases sitting between them. CDR3 length: 12 amino acids. The CDR3 here is CASSFWGSEAFF. CDR3 nucleotide sequence: TGTGCCAGCAGTTTTTGGGGATCTGAAGCTTTCTTT.

This chain connects TRBV20-1 to TRBJ2-7; 12 nucleotides line up with TRBD1. Germline V CDR1 and CDR2: DFQATT, SNEGSKA (reference sequence). After removal of 6 bases from V and 4 bases from J, the junction contained 7 bases not matched to a gene. The CDR3 runs 14 residues. The CDR3: CSADGTGGAYEQYF. The CDR3 nucleotides read TGCAGTGCGGATGGGACAGGGGGCGCGTACGAGCAGTACTTC.

The chain employs TRBV9 and TRBJ2-2; D remains ambiguous. CDR3 size: 15 residues. Germline CDR1 reads SGDLS; CDR2 reads YYNGEE. V was clipped by 0 bases and J by 4 bases, with 10 bases between them. CDR3 residues: CASSVGVMSTGELFF. DNA of the CDR3: TGTGCCAGCAGCGTAGGAGTCATGAGCACCGGGGAGCTGTTTTTT.

As for this clonotype: Possible read error: a much larger clone is one base away. The gene calls are TRBV25-1 and TRBJ2-5; 9 bases match TRBD1. V was pared by 3 bases and J by 1 base, with 9 bases of the junction left unmatched. Germline values: CDR1 MGHDK, CDR2 SYGVNS. The length of the CDR3 is 17 residues. CDR3 sequence (DNA): TGTGCCAGCAGTGATTTATACGAGGACAGGGGCCAAGAGACCCAGTACTTC. This sequence encodes CASSDLYEDRGQETQYF.

This clonotype was observed a single time. In DNA form, the CDR3 reads TGTGCCAGCAGCTCCGGGGACAGCCTCTACGAGCAGTACTTC. Residues: CASSSGDSLYEQYF. J is TRBJ2-7 and V is TRBV5-5; 7 bases line up with TRBD1. This CDR3 has 14 residues. The germline V gene encodes CDR1 SGHKS and CDR2 YYEKEE (reference sequence). The ends lost 3 bases at V and 3 bases at J; junction bases unmatched: 6.

The chain employs TRBV7-9 and TRBJ1-3; D ambiguous. V was shortened by 0 bases and J by 4 bases, with 10 bases between the two germline ends. Germline values: CDR1 SEHNR, CDR2 FQNEAQ (reference sequence). The CDR3 contains 15 residues. In nucleotides, the CDR3 is TGTGCCAGCAGCTTAGCAGCTACGTCAGGAAACACCATATATTTT. Its protein product is CASSLAATSGNTIYF.

This clonotype was detected ten times or more. V gene TRBV4-1 combines with J gene TRBJ1-6; D might be TRBD1 (6 bases). The CDR3 covers 15 residues. CDR1 and CDR2 (germline): MGHRA, YSYEKL. The V end lost 3 bases, the J end lost 7 bases, and 13 bases lay between the germline ends. The CDR3 loop is CASSQNRERNSPLHF. In DNA, the CDR3 is TGCGCCAGCAGCCAGAACAGGGAACGGAATTCACCCCTCCACTTT.

As for this clonotype: A read error may be the cause here, since a much bigger clone is one base away. The V and J genes are TRBV3-1 and TRBJ1-1; TRBD1 might be the D (5 bases). CDR1 and CDR2 from the germline V gene are LGHDT and YNNKEL (reference sequence). This CDR3 is built from 15 residues. The CDR3 loop is CAGSPSLTGNTEAFF. The CDR3 DNA follows: TGTGCCGGCAGCCCTTCTCTCACAGGGAACACTGAAGCTTTCTTT.